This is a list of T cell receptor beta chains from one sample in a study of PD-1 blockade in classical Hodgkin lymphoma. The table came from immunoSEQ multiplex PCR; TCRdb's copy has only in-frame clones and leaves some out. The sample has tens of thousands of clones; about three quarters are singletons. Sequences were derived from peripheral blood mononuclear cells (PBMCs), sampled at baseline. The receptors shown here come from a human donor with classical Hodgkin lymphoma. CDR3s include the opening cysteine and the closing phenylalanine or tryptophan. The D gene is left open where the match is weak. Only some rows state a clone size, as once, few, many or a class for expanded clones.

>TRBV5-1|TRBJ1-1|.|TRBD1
TGCGCCAGCAGCTTGACAGGGGCCACGAACACTGAAGCTTTCTTT
CASSLTGATNTEAFF
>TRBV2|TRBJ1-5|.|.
TGTGCCAGCAGCCCTGGACGGTCTAGCAATCAGCCCCAGCATTTT
CASSPGRSSNQPQHF
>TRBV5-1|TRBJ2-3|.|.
TGCGCCAGCAGCTTGGTTCCTGTCAAGCGGGGCACAGATACGCAGTATTTT
CASSLVPVKRGTDTQYF
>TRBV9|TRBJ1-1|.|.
TGTGCCAGCAGCGTAGCGGACAGTAACACTGAAGCTTTCTTT
CASSVADSNTEAFF
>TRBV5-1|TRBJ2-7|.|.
TGCGCCAGCAGCTTGGAAGGACTCCCGTACGAGCAGTACTTC
CASSLEGLPYEQYF
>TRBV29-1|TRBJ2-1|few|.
TGCAGCGTTGAGGAGGGGAATGAGCAGTTCTTC
CSVEEGNEQFF
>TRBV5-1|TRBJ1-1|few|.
TGCGCCAGCAGCTTGGAAGGGCTCCCCACTGAAGCTTTCTTT
CASSLEGLPTEAFF
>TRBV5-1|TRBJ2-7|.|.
TGCGCCAGCGCTTTAGGGCGGGTCTCCTACGAGCAGTACTTC
CASALGRVSYEQYF
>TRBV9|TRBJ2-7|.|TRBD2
TGTGCCAGCAGCCCCCGGACTAGCGGATTCTACGAGCAGTACTTC
CASSPRTSGFYEQYF
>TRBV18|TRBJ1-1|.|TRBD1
TGTGCCAGCTCGACAGGGGGCGGTGAAGCTTTCTTT
CASSTGGGEAFF
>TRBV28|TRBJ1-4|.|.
TGTGCCAGCAGGAGGGATGCAACTAATGAAAAACTGTTTTTT
CASRRDATNEKLFF
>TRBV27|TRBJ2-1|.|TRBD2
TGTGCCAGCAGTCGTATCGGACTAGTTGGACCCGGTGAGCAGTTCTTC
CASSRIGLVGPGEQFF
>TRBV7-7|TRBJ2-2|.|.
TGTGCTAGCAGCTTAGAACGAAACACCGGGGAGCTGTTTTTT
CASSLERNTGELFF
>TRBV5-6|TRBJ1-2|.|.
TGTGCCAGCAGCTTCTACAGGGTTCATGGCTACACCTTC
CASSFYRVHGYTF
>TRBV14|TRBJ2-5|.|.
TGTGCCAGCAGCCCTGCGGGCGGCGAAGAGACCCAGTACTTC
CASSPAGGEETQYF
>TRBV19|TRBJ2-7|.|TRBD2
TGTGCCAGTAGTTCCTTAGCTTCTACTAGCGGGAGGTACGAGCAGTACTTC
CASSSLASTSGRYEQYF
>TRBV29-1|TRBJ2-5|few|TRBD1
TGCAGCGGCGGACAGGCCTCCCAAGAGACCCAGTACTTC
CSGGQASQETQYF
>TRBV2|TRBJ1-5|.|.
TGTGCCAGCAGTGAGAGCAATCAGCCCCAGCATTTT
CASSESNQPQHF
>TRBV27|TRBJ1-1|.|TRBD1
TGTGCCAGCAGTGTGACAGGGCTGAACACTGAAGCTTTCTTT
CASSVTGLNTEAFF
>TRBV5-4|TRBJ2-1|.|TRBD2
TGTGCCAGCAGCTTGCCGCGTAGCGGGAATGAGCAGTTCTTC
CASSLPRSGNEQFF
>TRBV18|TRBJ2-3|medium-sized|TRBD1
TGTGCCAGCTCACCAGGGACAGCTAGCACAGATACGCAGTATTTT
CASSPGTASTDTQYF
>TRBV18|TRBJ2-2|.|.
TGTGCCAGCTCACCCGCAGTAACCGGGGAGCTGTTTTTT
CASSPAVTGELFF
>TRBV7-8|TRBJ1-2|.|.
TGTGCCAGCAGCACCGCCCCATTAGGCTACACCTTC
CASSTAPLGYTF
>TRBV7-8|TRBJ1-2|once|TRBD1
TGTGCCAGCAGCGCCCGACAGGGGCGGGAAGGCTACACCTTC
CASSARQGREGYTF
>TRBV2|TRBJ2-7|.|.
TGTGCCAGCATCGAGGATCTGGGACTTAGCTACGAGCAGTACTTC
CASIEDLGLSYEQYF
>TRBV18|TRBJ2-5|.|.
TGTGCCAGCTCACCCCGGGGAGAGACCCAGTACTTC
CASSPRGETQYF
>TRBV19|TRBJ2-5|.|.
TGTGCCAGTAGTCCCTCTGTGGGCCCAGAGACCCAGTACTTC
CASSPSVGPETQYF
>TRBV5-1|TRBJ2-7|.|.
TGCGCCAGCAGCTTACAGGGTATTGTCTACGAGCAGTACTTC
CASSLQGIVYEQYF
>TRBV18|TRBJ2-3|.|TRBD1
TGTGCCAGCTCAACGGGACAGGGGAAGGGCAAAGATACGCAGTATTTT
CASSTGQGKGKDTQYF
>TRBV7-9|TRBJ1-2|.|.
TGTGCCAGCAGCACGTCGTCCGGGCCTACCTTCTTCTATGGCTACACCTTC
CASSTSSGPTFFYGYTF
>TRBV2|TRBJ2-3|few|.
TGTGCCAGCAGGATGACCCCCCAGGCAGATACGCAGTATTTT
CASRMTPQADTQYF
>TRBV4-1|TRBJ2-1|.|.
TGCGCCAGCAGCCCCCTGGGGAGACAAGGCAATGAGCAGTTCTTC
CASSPLGRQGNEQFF
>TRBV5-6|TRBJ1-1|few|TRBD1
TGTGCCAGCAGCTTGGGACAGGGAGACGAAACTGAAGCTTTCTTT
CASSLGQGDETEAFF
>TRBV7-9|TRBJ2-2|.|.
TGTGCCAGCAGCTCCTTGGCGGGTAGAGGGGACACCGGGGAGCTGTTTTTT
CASSSLAGRGDTGELFF
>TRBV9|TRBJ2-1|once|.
TGTGCCAGCAGCGTCCTGGATCCAGACAATGAGCAGTTCTTC
CASSVLDPDNEQFF
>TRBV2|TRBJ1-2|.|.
TGTGCCAGCAGCCTTTTAGACAGCTCCCCTAACTATGGCTACACCTTC
CASSLLDSSPNYGYTF
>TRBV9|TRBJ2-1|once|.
TGTGCCAGCAGCGTAGGGTCAGGGGTTTACAATGAGCAGTTCTTC
CASSVGSGVYNEQFF
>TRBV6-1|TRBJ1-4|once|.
TGTGCCAGCAGTGACACGGCGGCGAGGGTGTTTTTT
CASSDTAARVFF
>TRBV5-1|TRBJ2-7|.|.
TGCGCCAGCAGCTTGATTACAGGGTTAAGTCTGTACTTC
CASSLITGLSLYF
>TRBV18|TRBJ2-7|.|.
TGTGCCAGCTCACCACCGGGCTTTTTATCCTACGAGCAGTACTTC
CASSPPGFLSYEQYF
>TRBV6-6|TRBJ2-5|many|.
TGTGCCAGCAGTTACGGCGGGGAACAGGAGACCCAGTACTTC
CASSYGGEQETQYF